This entry features one T cell receptor (beta chain) sequence. In the source study's methods: Amplification with reference gene primers provided the estimates of nucleated cell counts. Using immunoSEQ multiplex PCR, the repertoire was profiled, and TCRdb retains in-frame clones only, with some absent. For V, J and clone size, that table is used; D and trimming come from the DNA. In the table there are about 160,000 clones, roughly 85% of which are singletons. The source of the sample is a study of blood T cell repertoires in COVID-19. Turning to the study itself: There were acute and convalescent COVID-19 samples, and they came from the United States, Italy and Spain. T cells, B-cell-depleted T cells, or PBMCs provided the cDNA or gDNA that served as material.

The CDR3 has 15 amino acids. Germline V CDR1 and CDR2: SGHKS, YYEKEE (reference sequence). Germline trimming cut 1 base from V and 6 bases from J; bases unmatched to any gene: 5. The TCR comes from a human donor with acute or convalescent COVID-19. The donor label of this sample is uncertain. The source material was peripheral blood. The chain uses TRBV5-5 and TRBJ2-1, with 9 nucleotides matching TRBD2. The CDR3 region is CASSLRGTSTNEQFF. The CDR3 DNA sequence: TGTGCCAGCAGCTTGCGGGGGACTAGCACCAATGAGCAGTTCTTC.